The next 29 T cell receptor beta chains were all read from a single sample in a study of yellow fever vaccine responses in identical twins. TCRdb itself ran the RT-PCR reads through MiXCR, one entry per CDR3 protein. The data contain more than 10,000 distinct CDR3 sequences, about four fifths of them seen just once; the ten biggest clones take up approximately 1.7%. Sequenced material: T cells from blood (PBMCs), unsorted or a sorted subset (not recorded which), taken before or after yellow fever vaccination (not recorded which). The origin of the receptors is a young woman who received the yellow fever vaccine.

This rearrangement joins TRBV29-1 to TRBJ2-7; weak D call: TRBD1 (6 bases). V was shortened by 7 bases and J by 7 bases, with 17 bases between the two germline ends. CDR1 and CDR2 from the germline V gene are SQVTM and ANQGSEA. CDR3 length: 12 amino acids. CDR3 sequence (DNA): TGCAGCGCGACAGGATCCGTGGGGGAGCAGTACTTC. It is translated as CSATGSVGEQYF.

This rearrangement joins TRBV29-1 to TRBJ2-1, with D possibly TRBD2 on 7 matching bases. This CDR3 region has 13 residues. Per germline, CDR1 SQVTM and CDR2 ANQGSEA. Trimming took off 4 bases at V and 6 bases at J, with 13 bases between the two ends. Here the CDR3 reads CSVVFRGGNEQFF. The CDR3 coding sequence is TGCAGCGTTGTTTTTAGGGGGGGCAATGAGCAGTTCTTC.

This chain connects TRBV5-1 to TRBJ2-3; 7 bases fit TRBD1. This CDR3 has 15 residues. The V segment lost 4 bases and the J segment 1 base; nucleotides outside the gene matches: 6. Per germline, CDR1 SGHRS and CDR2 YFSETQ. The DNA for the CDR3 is TGCGCCAGCAGCCTCGACAGGGAAGGCACAGATACGCAGTATTTT. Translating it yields CASSLDREGTDTQYF.

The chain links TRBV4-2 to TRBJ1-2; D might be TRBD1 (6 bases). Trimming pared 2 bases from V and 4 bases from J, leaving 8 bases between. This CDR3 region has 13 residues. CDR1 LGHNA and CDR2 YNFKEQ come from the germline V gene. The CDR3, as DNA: TGTGCCAGCAGCCAACAGGGGTCCTATGGCTACACCTTC. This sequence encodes CASSQQGSYGYTF.

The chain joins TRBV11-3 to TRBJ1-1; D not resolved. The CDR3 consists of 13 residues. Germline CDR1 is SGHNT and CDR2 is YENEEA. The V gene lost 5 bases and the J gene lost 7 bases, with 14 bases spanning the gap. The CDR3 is CASSEFTGVEAFF. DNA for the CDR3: TGTGCCAGCAGCGAGTTCACCGGGGTTGAAGCTTTCTTT.

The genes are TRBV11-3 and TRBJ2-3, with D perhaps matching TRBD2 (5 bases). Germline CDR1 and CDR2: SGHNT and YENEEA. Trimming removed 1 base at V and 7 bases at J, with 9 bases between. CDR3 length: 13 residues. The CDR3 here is CASSLVGSNTQYF. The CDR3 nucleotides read TGTGCCAGCAGCTTAGTGGGGAGCAATACGCAGTATTTT.

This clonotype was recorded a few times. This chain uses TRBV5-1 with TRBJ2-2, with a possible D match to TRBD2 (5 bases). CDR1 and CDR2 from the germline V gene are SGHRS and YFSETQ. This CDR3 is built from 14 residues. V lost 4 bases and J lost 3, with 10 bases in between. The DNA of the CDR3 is TGCGCCAGCAGCCGCGGACTGGACACCGGGGAGCTGTTTTTT. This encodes CASSRGLDTGELFF.

CDR3 coding DNA: TGCGCCAGCAGCACACAGATTTCTGGAAACACCATATATTTT. Protein: CASSTQISGNTIYF. The chain joins TRBV4-1 to TRBJ1-3; D unresolved. This CDR3 has 14 amino acids. Germline-derived CDR1 and CDR2 are MGHRA and YSYEKL. Trimming removed 5 bases from V and 1 base from J, with 9 bases in between.

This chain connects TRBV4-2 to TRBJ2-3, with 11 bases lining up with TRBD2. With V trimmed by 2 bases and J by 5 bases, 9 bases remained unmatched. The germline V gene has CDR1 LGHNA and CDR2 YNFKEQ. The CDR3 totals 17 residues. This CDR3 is CASSQRHQTSGVDTQYF. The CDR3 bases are TGTGCCAGCAGCCAACGCCACCAGACTAGCGGGGTAGATACGCAGTATTTT.

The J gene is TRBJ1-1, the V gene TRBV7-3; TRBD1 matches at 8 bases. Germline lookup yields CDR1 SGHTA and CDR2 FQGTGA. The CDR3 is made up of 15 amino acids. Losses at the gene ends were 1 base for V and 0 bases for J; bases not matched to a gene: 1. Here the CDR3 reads CASSLRTGMNTEAFF. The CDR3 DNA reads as TGTGCCAGCAGCTTAAGGACAGGGATGAACACTGAAGCTTTCTTT. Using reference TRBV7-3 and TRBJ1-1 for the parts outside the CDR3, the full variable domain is GAGVSQTPSNKVTEKGKYVELRCDPISGHTALYWYRQSLGQGPEFLIYFQGTGAADDSGLPNDRFFAVRPEGSVSTLKIQRTERGDSAVYLCASSLRTGMNTEAFFGQGTRLTVV.

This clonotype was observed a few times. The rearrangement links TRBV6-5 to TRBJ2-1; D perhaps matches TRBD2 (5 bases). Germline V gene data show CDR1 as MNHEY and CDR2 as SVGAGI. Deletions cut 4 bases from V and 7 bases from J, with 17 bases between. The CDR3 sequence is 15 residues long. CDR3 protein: CASSSSPSESNEQFF. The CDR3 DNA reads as TGTGCCAGCAGTTCTAGCCCGTCCGAATCGAATGAGCAGTTCTTC.

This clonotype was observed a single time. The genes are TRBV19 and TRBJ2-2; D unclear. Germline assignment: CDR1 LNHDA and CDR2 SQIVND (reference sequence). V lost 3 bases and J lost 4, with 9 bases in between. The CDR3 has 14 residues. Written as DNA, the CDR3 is TGTGCCAGTAGTATTCTCCCGGGCACCGGGGAGCTGTTTTTT. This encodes CASSILPGTGELFF.

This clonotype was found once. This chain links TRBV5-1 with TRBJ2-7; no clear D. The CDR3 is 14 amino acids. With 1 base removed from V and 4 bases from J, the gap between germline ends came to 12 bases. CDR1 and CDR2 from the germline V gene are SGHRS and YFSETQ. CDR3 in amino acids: CASSLQHNPYEQYF. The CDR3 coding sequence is TGCGCCAGCAGCTTGCAGCATAACCCATACGAGCAGTACTTC. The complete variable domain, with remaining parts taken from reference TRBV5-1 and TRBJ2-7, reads KAGVTQTPRYLIKTRGQQVTLSCSPISGHRSVSWYQQTPGQGLQFLFEYFSETQRNKGNFPGRFSGRQFSNSRSEMNVSTLELGDSALYLCASSLQHNPYEQYFGPGTRLTVT.

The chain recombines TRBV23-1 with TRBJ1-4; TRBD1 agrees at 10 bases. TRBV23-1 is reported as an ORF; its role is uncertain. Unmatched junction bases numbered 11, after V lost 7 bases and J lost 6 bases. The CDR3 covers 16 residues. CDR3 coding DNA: TGCGCCAGCACTCCCCGTACCGGGACAGGGGATGAAAAACTGTTTTTT. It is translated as CASTPRTGTGDEKLFF.

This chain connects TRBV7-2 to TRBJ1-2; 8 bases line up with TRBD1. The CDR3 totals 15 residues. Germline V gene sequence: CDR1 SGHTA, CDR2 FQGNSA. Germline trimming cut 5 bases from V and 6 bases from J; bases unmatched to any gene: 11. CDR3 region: CASSVRPGTGNGYTF. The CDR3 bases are TGTGCCAGCAGCGTACGTCCCGGGACAGGAAATGGCTACACCTTC.

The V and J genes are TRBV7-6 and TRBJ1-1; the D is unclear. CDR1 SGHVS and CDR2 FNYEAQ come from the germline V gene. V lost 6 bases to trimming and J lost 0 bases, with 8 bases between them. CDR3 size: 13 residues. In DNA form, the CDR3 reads TGTGCCAGCAGTCGACCTCTGAACACTGAAGCTTTCTTT. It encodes CASSRPLNTEAFF.

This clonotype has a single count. The CDR3 is CASSSDSSYEQYF. The CDR3, as DNA: TGCGCCAGCAGCTCAGACAGCTCCTACGAGCAGTACTTC. The gene calls are TRBV5-1 and TRBJ2-7; possibly TRBD1 for D (5 bases). V shed 3 bases and J shed 0 bases, with 7 bases lying between them. The CDR3 runs to 13 residues. Germline lookup yields CDR1 SGHRS and CDR2 YFSETQ.

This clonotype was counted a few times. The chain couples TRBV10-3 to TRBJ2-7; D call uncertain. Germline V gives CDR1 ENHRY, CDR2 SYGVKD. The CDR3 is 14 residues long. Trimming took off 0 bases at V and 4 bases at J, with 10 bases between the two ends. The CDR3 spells CAISESRTLYEQYF. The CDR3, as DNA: TGTGCCATCAGTGAGTCGAGGACGCTTTACGAGCAGTACTTC.

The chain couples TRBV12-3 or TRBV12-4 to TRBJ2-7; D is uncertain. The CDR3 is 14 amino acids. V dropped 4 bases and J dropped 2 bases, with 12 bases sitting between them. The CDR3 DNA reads TGTGCCAGCAGTTCCAATATCGTTCCCTACGAGCAGTACTTC. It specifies CASSSNIVPYEQYF.

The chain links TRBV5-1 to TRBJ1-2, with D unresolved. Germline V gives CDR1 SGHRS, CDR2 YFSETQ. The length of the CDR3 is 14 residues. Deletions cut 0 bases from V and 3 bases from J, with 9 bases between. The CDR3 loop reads CASSLEPGDYGYTF. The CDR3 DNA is TGCGCCAGCAGCTTGGAGCCAGGAGACTATGGCTACACCTTC. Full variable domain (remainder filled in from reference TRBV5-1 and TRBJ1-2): KAGVTQTPRYLIKTRGQQVTLSCSPISGHRSVSWYQQTPGQGLQFLFEYFSETQRNKGNFPGRFSGRQFSNSRSEMNVSTLELGDSALYLCASSLEPGDYGYTFGSGTRLTVV.

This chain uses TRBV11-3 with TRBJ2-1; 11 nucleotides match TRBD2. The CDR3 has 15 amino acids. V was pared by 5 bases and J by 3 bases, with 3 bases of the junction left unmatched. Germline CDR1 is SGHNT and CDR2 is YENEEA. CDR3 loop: CASSQLAGVYNEQFF. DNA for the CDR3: TGTGCCAGCAGCCAACTAGCGGGAGTCTACAATGAGCAGTTCTTC.

CDR3 bases: TGCAGTGCTTTAACTAGCGGGTACGAGCAGTACTTC. The encoded protein is CSALTSGYEQYF. V usage is TRBV20-1 and J usage is TRBJ2-7; 9 bases align to TRBD2. The CDR3 is 12 amino acids. Germline CDR1 and CDR2: DFQATT and SNEGSKA (reference sequence). Trimming removed 5 bases from V and 4 bases from J; junction bases left unmatched: 3.

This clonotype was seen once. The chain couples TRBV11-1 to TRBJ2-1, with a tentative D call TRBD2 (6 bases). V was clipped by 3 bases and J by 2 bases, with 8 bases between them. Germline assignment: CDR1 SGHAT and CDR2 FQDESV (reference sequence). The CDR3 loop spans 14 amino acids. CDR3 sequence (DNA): TGTGCCAGCAGCTTGGAGCGGGCCTACAATGAGCAGTTCTTC. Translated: CASSLERAYNEQFF.

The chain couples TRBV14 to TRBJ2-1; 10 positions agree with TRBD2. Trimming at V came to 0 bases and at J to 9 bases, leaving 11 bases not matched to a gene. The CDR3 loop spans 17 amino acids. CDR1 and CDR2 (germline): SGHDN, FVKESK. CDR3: CASSQDPSSGGWSEQFF. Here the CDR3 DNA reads TGTGCCAGCAGCCAAGATCCCTCTAGCGGGGGATGGAGTGAGCAGTTCTTC.

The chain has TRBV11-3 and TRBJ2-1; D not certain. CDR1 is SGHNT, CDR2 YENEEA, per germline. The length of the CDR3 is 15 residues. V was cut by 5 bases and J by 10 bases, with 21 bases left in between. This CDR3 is CASSPAASPRGEQFF. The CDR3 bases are TGTGCCAGCAGCCCAGCAGCCAGTCCTAGAGGAGAGCAGTTCTTC.

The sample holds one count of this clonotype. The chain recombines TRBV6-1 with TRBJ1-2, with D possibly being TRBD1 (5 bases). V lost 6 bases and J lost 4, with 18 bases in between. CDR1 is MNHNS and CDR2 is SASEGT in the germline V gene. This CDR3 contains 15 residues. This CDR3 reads CASRILAGQVYGYTF. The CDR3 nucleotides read TGTGCCAGCAGAATCTTGGCGGGGCAGGTCTATGGCTACACCTTC.

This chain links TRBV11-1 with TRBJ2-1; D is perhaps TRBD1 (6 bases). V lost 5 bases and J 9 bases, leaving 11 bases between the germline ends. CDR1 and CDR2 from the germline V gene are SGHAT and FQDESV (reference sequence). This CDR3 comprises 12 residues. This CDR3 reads CASSPVRGEQFF. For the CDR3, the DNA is TGTGCCAGCAGCCCCGTCAGGGGTGAGCAGTTCTTC.

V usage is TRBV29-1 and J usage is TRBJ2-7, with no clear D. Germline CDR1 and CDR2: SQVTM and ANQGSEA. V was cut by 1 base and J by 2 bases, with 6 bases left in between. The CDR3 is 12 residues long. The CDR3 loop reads CSVEGQAYEQYF. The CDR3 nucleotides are TGCAGCGTTGAAGGCCAAGCCTACGAGCAGTACTTC.

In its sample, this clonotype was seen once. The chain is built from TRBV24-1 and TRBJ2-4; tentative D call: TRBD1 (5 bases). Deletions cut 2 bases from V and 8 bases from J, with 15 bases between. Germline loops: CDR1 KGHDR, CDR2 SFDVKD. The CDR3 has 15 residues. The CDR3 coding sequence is TGTGCCACCAGTGATTCACAGGCCTTAGGGGACATTCAGTACTTC. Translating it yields CATSDSQALGDIQYF.